This paragraph covers one T cell receptor beta chain sequence. Its matching antigen is unknown. This sample is part of a study of shared clonotypes between healthy human individuals. Whole-study findings and limits: Clonotypes shared by all four sorted-subset donors had higher generation probabilities than non-shared clonotypes.

With 3 bases removed from V and 3 bases from J, the gap between germline ends came to 8 bases. Germline assignment: CDR1 SGHVS and CDR2 FNYEAQ. The CDR3 has 14 amino acids. Generated by immunoSEQ multiplex PCR, the TCRdb table keeps only in-frame clones and is missing some. The table has roughly 2 million clones, around 96% seen once. Naive CD8 cells comprised CD45RO-negative, CCR7-positively selected cells, excluding terminally differentiated effector memory CD45RA+ cells. The specimen was naive CD8+ T cells sorted from blood. This receptor was identified in a man aged 18 to 29 in good health. This chain links TRBV7-6 with TRBJ2-2; D gene uncertain. The CDR3 bases are TGTGCCAGCAGCTTTATTCCGGACACCGGGGAGCTGTTTTTT. Protein product: CASSFIPDTGELFF.